This T cell receptor (beta chain) stems from a study of blood T cell repertoires in COVID-19. As for the study in general: From T cells, B-cell-depleted T cells, or PBMCs came the material, which was cDNA or gDNA.

In the original analysis: Reference gene primer amplification yielded estimated nucleated cell counts. Sequencing was performed with immunoSEQ multiplex PCR; in TCRdb, only in-frame clones are kept and a portion is missing. From that table come the V and J calls and clone size; the DNA was used to work out D and trimming. This table holds 300,000 to 400,000 clones, roughly 90% found once. The ends were cut back, 7 bases at V and 7 bases at J, with 12 bases in the middle. Per germline, CDR1 SGHKS and CDR2 YYEKEE (reference sequence). The CDR3 sequence is 13 residues long. Those enrolled, adults aged about 18 to 89 years, came from about two dozen US areas. Cohorts were based on clinical histories the participants reported.

V and J are TRBV5-5 and TRBJ1-6, with a possible D match to TRBD1 (6 bases). The TCR was taken from a man aged 60 to 69 who had recovered from COVID-19. Specimen: PBMCs or T cells enriched from blood (not recorded which). CDR3: CASLQGPNSPLHF. CDR3 in DNA: TGTGCCAGCTTACAGGGTCCCAATTCACCCCTCCACTTT. Drawing the rest from reference TRBV5-5 and TRBJ1-6, the complete variable domain is DAGVTQSPTHLIKTRGQQVTLRCSPISGHKSVSWYQQVLGQGPQFIFQYYEKEERGRGNFPDRFSARQFPNYSSELNVNALLLGDSALYLCASLQGPNSPLHFGNGTRLTVT.